This TCR beta chain was sequenced during a study of regulatory T cells in long-lasting Graves disease. Looking at the study overall: New Graves' disease cases had less than 3 months of antithyroid drugs.

The CDR3 contains 14 residues. The germline V gene has CDR1 LGHDT and CDR2 YNNKEL (reference sequence). V was cut by 5 bases and J by 6 bases, with 14 bases left in between. Noted time point: newly diagnosed GD, antithyroid drugs for less than 3 months. The TCR library was made from RNA extracted from PBMCs. This clonotype appeared many times. For TCR beta, libraries came from iRepertoire HTBI primers and Arm-PCR of CDR3 regions. MiXCR was run by TCRdb on the multiplex PCR reads, yielding one entry per CDR3 protein. Of 410,000 or so distinct CDR3 sequences in the sample, under 15% are singletons; the top ten hold approximately 16%. The same sample was also studied in work on T cells in Graves' hyperthyroidism and ophthalmopathy. This second report adds: HTBI primers were used for first-round RT-PCR of the TCR CDR3.

The sample here was peripheral blood mononuclear cells (PBMCs), taken at new diagnosis, from a patient treated with antithyroid drugs. The source is a woman in her 30s with Graves disease. V usage is TRBV3-1 and J usage is TRBJ2-4; D gene uncertain. Here the CDR3 DNA reads TGTGCCAGCAGCAGGCCTGGCGCGGTAAACATTCAGTACTTC. Its protein is CASSRPGAVNIQYF.